A selection of T cell receptor beta chains follows, all from one sample in a study of blood T cell repertoires in COVID-19. Libraries were prepared by immunoSEQ multiplex PCR; TCRdb keeps only in-frame clonotypes and omits some of them. The sample has approximately 240,000 clones; 80% to 90% are singletons. Sequences were obtained from peripheral blood. These receptors were obtained from a woman aged 55 to 70 who had recovered from COVID-19. Each CDR3 is given with its conserved first and last residue. D genes are given only for firm matches.

J: TRBJ2-7; D: -; V: TRBV7-3; CDR3: CASSLTWGHEQYF
J: TRBJ1-3; D: -; V: TRBV19; CDR3: CASSTYATGSGNTIYF
J: TRBJ2-1; D: TRBD2; V: TRBV6-5; CDR3: CASNRLAGFEQFF
J: TRBJ1-5; D: TRBD1; V: TRBV19; CDR3: CATLERDRYQPQHF
J: TRBJ2-7; D: TRBD2; V: TRBV20-1; CDR3: CSASQASGEYEQYF
J: TRBJ1-5; D: -; V: TRBV19; CDR3: CASSRSGDQPQHF
J: TRBJ2-3; D: TRBD2; V: TRBV19; CDR3: CASSIYRDYSDTQYF
J: TRBJ1-2; D: TRBD1; V: TRBV7-9; CDR3: CASSSSGGFGGYTF
J: TRBJ2-5; D: -; V: TRBV5-6; CDR3: CASSLGLTTQETQYF
J: TRBJ1-2; D: TRBD1; V: TRBV30; CDR3: CAWRNDRGKGYGYTF
J: TRBJ2-1; D: TRBD2; V: TRBV18; CDR3: CASSLAGGAYNEQFF
J: TRBJ1-2; D: TRBD1; V: TRBV6-4; CDR3: CASRQDRDGGGYTF
J: TRBJ2-7; D: -; V: TRBV4-1; CDR3: CASSRRPAGEQYF
J: TRBJ1-6; D: -; V: TRBV6-5; CDR3: CASSPRTAYNSPLHF
J: TRBJ2-5; D: TRBD2; V: TRBV10-3; CDR3: CAISAELGGGPGEQETQYF
J: TRBJ1-2; D: TRBD1; V: TRBV7-9; CDR3: CASNDPGQGEGGYTF
J: TRBJ1-6; D: TRBD1; V: TRBV6-6; CDR3: CASTDRAGNSPLHF
J: TRBJ1-2; D: -; V: TRBV6-2/TRBV6-3; CDR3: CASSQRTATRGYTF
J: TRBJ1-1; D: TRBD1; V: TRBV3-1/TRBV3-2; CDR3: CASRETGGTEAFF
J: TRBJ1-3; D: -; V: TRBV6-5; CDR3: CASSYSPQGSGNTIYF
J: TRBJ1-2; D: -; V: TRBV20-1; CDR3: CSARAPRGYTF
J: TRBJ1-2; D: -; V: TRBV20-1; CDR3: CSASFGQGYGYTF
J: TRBJ1-2; D: -; V: TRBV5-5; CDR3: CASSSTHPSYGYTF
J: TRBJ2-7; D: -; V: TRBV30; CDR3: CAWSGDTYEQYF
J: TRBJ1-4; D: TRBD1; V: TRBV6-5; CDR3: CASSLQGAKKLFF
J: TRBJ2-3; D: -; V: TRBV2; CDR3: CASSPTDTQYF
J: TRBJ1-2; D: -; V: TRBV27; CDR3: CASSSGRQVDGYTF
J: TRBJ2-7; D: TRBD2; V: TRBV18; CDR3: CANSPAGSGGSYEQYF
J: TRBJ1-1; D: -; V: TRBV3-1/TRBV3-2; CDR3: CASSQGGLAEAFF
J: TRBJ2-7; D: -; V: TRBV7-2; CDR3: CASSDLRGGEQYF
J: TRBJ1-2; D: -; V: TRBV3-1/TRBV3-2; CDR3: CASSQEGRSITF
J: TRBJ1-2; D: TRBD1; V: TRBV18; CDR3: CASSPARGLSDGYTF
J: TRBJ1-4; D: TRBD1; V: TRBV4-3; CDR3: CASRDTGGQEGEKLFF
J: TRBJ2-4; D: TRBD1; V: TRBV7-2; CDR3: CASSQGQSDIQYF
J: TRBJ2-1; D: -; V: TRBV11-2; CDR3: CASSLDYSYNEQFF
J: TRBJ1-4; D: -; V: TRBV6-2/TRBV6-3; CDR3: CASSYGSQPNEKLFF